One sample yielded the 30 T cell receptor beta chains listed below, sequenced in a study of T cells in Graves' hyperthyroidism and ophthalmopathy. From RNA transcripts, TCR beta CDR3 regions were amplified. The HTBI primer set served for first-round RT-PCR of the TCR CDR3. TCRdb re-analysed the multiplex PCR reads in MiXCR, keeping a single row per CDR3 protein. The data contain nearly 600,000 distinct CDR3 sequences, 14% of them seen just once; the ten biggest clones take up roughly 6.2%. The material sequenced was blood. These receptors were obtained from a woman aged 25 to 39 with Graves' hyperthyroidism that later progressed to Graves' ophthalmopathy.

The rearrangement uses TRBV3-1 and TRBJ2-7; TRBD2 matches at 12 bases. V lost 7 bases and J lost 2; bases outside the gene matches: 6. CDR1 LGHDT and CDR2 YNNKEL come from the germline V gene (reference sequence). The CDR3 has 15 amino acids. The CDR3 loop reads CASTSGTSGPYEQYF. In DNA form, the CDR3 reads TGTGCCAGCACCTCAGGGACTAGCGGGCCCTACGAGCAGTACTTC.

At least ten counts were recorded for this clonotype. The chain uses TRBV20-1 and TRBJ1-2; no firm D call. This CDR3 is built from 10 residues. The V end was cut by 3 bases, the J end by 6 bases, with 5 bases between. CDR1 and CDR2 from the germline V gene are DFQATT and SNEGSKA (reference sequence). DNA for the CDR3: TGCAGTGCTAGGAGCAATGGCTACACCTTC. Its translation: CSARSNGYTF.

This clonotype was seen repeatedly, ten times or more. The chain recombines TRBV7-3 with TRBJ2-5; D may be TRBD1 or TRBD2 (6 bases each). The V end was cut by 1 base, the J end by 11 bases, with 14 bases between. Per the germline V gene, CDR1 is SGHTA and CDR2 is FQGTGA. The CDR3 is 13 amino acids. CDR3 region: CASSLKGGQPQYF. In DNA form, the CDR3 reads TGTGCCAGCAGCTTAAAAGGGGGGCAGCCTCAGTACTTC. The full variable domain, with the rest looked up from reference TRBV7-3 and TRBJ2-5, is GAGVSQTPSNKVTEKGKYVELRCDPISGHTALYWYRQSLGQGPEFLIYFQGTGAADDSGLPNDRFFAVRPEGSVSTLKIQRTERGDSAVYLCASSLKGGQPQYFGPGTRLLVL.

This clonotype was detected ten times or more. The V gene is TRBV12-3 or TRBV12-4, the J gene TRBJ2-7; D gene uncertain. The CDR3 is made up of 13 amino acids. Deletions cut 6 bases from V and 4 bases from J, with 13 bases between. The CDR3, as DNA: TGTGCCAGCAGAGTTGGCAATAAGTACGAGCAGTACTTC. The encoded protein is CASRVGNKYEQYF.

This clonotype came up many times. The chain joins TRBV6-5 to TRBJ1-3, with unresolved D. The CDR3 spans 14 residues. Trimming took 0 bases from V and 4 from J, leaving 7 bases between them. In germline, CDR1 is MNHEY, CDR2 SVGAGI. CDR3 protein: CASSYSGRGNTIYF. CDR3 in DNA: TGTGCCAGCAGTTACTCTGGCAGGGGAAACACCATATATTTT.

The DNA of the CDR3 is TGTGCCTGGAGTTTAGGGACAGGGGGGAAATCACCCCTCCACTTT. It specifies CAWSLGTGGKSPLHF. This sequence joins TRBV30 and TRBJ1-6; TRBD1 matches 11 bases. Unmatched junction bases numbered 7, after V lost 2 bases and J lost 10 bases. The CDR3 runs to 15 residues. Germline V gene sequence: CDR1 GTSNPN, CDR2 SVGIG (reference sequence).

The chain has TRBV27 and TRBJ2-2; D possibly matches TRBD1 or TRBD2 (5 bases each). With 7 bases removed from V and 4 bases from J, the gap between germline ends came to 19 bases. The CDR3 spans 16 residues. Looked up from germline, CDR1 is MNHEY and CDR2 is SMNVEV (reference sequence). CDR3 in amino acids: CASTPSRDRITGELFF. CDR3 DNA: TGTGCCAGCACCCCTAGCCGGGACCGAATCACCGGGGAGCTGTTTTTT.

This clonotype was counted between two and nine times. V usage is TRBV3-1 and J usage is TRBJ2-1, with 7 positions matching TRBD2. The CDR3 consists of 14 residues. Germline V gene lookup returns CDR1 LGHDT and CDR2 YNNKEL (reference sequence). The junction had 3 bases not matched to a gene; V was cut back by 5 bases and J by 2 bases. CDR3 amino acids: CASSASGTYNEQFF. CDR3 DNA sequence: TGTGCCAGCAGCGCGAGCGGGACCTACAATGAGCAGTTCTTC.

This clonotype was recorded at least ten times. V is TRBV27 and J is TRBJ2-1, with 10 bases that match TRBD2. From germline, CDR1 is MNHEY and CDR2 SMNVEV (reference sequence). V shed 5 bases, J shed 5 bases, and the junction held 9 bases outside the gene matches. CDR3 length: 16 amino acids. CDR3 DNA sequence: TGTGCCAGCAGTGAGTTCGGGACTAGCGTCAACAATGAGCAGTTCTTC. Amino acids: CASSEFGTSVNNEQFF.

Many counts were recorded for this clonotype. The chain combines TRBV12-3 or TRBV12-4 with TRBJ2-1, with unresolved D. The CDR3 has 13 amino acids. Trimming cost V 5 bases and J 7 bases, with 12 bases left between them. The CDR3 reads CASSKLWGNEQFF. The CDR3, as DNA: TGTGCCAGCAGTAAGCTATGGGGAAATGAGCAGTTCTTC.

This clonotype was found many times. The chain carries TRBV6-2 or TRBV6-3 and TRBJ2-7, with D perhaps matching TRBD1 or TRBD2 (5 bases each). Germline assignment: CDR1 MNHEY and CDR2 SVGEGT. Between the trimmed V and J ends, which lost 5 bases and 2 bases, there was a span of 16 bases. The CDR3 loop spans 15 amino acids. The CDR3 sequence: CASSNTGTKTYEQYF. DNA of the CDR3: TGTGCCAGCAGTAATACCGGGACGAAGACCTACGAGCAGTACTTC.

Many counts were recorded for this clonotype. The CDR3 bases are TGTGCCACCTCGCGCGGGGGGACAGGGGTCCCCTACGAGCAGTACTTC. Its translation is CATSRGGTGVPYEQYF. The chain joins TRBV27 to TRBJ2-7; 10 nucleotides match TRBD1. V was pared by 10 bases and J by 2 bases, with 14 bases of the junction left unmatched. Germline lookup yields CDR1 MNHEY and CDR2 SMNVEV (reference sequence). The CDR3 runs 16 residues.

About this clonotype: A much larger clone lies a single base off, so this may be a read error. The DNA of the CDR3 is TGTGCCAGTAGGACCGGCCCCTCCTACGAGCAGTACTTC. The encoded protein is CASRTGPSYEQYF. The V gene is TRBV19, the J gene TRBJ2-7; D is uncertain. V was cut by 6 bases and J by 0 bases, with 9 bases left in between. Germline loops: CDR1 LNHDA, CDR2 SQIVND (reference sequence). The CDR3 loop spans 13 amino acids.

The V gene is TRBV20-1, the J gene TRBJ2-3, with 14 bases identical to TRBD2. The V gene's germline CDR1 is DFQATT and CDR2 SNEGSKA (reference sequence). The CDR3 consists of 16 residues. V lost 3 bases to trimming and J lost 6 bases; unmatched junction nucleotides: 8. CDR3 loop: CSARAGLAGEGDTQYF. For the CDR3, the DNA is TGCAGTGCTAGGGCGGGACTAGCGGGAGAAGGGGATACGCAGTATTTT.

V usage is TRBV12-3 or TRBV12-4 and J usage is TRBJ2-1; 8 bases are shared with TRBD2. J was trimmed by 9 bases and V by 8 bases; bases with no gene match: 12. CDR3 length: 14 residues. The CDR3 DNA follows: TGTGCCAGCTGTATAGCGGGGTCGCAGGGTGAGCAGTTCTTC. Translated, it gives CASCIAGSQGEQFF.

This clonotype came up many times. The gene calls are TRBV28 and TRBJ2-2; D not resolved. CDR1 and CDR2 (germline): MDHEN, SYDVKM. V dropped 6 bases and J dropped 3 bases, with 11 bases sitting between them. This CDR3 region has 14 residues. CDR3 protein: CASRHLVYTGELFF. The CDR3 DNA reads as TGTGCCAGCAGACACCTAGTGTACACCGGGGAGCTGTTTTTT.

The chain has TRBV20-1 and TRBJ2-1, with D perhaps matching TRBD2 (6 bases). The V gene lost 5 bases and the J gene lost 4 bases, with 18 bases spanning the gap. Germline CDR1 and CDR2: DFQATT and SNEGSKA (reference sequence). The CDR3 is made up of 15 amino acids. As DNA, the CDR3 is TGCAGTGCTGCCCAGCGGGCATCGTTGTACAATGAGCAGTTCTTC. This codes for CSAAQRASLYNEQFF.

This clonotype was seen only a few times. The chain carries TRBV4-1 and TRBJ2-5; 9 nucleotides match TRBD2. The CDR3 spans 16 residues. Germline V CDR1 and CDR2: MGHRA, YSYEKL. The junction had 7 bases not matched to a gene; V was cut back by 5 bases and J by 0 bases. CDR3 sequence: CASSSTSGWNQETQYF. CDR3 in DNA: TGCGCCAGCAGCTCTACTAGCGGGTGGAACCAAGAGACCCAGTACTTC.

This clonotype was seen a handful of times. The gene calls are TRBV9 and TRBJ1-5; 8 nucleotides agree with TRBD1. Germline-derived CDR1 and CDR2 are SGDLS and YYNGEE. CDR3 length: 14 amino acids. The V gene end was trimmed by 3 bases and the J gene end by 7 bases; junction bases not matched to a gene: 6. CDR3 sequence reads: CASSAQGARQPQHF. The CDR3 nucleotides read TGTGCCAGCAGCGCCCAGGGGGCAAGGCAGCCCCAGCATTTT.

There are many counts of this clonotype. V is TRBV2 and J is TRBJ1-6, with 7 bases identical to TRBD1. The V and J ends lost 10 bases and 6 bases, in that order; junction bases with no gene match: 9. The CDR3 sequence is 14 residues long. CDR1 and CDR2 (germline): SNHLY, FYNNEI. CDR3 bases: TGTGCCACCCGGAGGGACAGTTTTAATTCACCCCTCCACTTT. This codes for CATRRDSFNSPLHF.

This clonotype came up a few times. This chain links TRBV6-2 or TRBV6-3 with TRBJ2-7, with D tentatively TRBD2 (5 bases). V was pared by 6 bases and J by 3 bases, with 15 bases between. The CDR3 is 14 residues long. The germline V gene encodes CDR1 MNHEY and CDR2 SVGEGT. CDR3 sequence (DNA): TGTGCCAGCAGCCCCGAGGGTGCACACTACGAGCAGTACTTC. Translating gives CASSPEGAHYEQYF.

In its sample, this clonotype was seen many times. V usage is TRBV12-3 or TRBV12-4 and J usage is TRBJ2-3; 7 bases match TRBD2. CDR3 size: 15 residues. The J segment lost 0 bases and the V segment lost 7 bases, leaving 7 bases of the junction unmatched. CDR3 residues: CASTIGGISTDTQYF. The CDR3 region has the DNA TGTGCCAGCACCATCGGGGGGATCAGCACAGATACGCAGTATTTT.

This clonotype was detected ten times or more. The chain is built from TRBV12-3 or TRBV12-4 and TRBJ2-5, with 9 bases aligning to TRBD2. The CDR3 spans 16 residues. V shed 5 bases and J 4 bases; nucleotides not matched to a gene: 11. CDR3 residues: CASSLRIAGVRETQYF. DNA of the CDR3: TGTGCCAGCAGTCTCCGGATAGCGGGAGTTAGAGAGACCCAGTACTTC.

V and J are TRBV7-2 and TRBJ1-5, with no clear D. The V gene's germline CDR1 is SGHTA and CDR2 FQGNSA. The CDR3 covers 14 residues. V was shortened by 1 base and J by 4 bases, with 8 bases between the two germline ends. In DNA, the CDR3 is TGTGCCAGCAGCTTAGGGCCCGAGAATCAGCCCCAGCATTTT. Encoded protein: CASSLGPENQPQHF.

The CDR3 coding sequence is TGTGCCAGCGGCGGGGAGCTGTTTTTT. Its protein product is CASGGELFF. This chain joins TRBV6-1 and TRBJ2-2; D uncertain. V dropped 8 bases and J dropped 7 bases, with 2 bases sitting between them. This CDR3 is 9 amino acids long. In germline, CDR1 is MNHNS, CDR2 SASEGT.

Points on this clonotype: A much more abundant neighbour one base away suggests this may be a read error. The CDR3: CASSDFRDTEAFF. CDR3 DNA: TGTGCCAGCAGCGACTTCAGGGACACTGAAGCTTTCTTT. The chain has TRBV3-1 and TRBJ1-1, with a tentative D call TRBD1 (5 bases). The V gene lost 5 bases and the J gene lost 3 bases, with 10 bases spanning the gap. This CDR3 has 13 residues. Germline V gene lookup returns CDR1 LGHDT and CDR2 YNNKEL (reference sequence).

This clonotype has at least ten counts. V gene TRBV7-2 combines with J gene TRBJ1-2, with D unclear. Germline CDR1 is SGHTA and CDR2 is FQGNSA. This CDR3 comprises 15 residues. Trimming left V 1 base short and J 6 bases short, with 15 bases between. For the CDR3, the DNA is TGTGCCAGCAGCTTAGTGGCGCATGGGAGGGATGGCTACACCTTC. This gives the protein CASSLVAHGRDGYTF.

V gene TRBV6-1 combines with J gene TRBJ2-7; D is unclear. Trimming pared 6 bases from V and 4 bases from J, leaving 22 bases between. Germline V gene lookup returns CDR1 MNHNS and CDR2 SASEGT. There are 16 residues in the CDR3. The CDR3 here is CASSGKELPPKYEQYF. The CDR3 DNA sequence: TGTGCCAGCAGCGGAAAGGAGCTCCCGCCTAAATACGAGCAGTACTTC.

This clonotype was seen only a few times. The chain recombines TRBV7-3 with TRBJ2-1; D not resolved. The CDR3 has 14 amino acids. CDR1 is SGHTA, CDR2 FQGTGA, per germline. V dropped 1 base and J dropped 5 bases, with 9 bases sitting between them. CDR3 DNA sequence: TGTGCCAGCAGCTTAAGCTCTCCAGACAATGAGCAGTTCTTC. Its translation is CASSLSSPDNEQFF.

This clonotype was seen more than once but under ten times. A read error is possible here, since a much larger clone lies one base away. CDR3 protein: CASSPMTSGRAGNEQFF. As DNA, the CDR3 is TGTGCCAGCAGTCCTATGACTAGCGGGAGGGCCGGCAATGAGCAGTTCTTC. The rearrangement joins TRBV3-1 to TRBJ2-1; 14 bases are a match to TRBD2. The CDR3 runs 17 residues. Germline V gene lookup returns CDR1 LGHDT and CDR2 YNNKEL (reference sequence). V shed 6 bases and J 6 bases; nucleotides not matched to a gene: 10.